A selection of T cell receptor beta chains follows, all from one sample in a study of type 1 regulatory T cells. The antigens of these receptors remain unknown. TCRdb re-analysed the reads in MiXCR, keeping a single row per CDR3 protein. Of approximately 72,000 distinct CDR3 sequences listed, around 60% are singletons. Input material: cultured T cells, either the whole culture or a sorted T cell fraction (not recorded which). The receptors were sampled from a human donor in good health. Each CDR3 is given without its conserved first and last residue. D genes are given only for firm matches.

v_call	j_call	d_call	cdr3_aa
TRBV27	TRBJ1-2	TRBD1	ASSPGQGPLDGYT
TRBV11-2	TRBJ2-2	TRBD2	ASSLVLRLATSTGELF
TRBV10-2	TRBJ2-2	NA	ASQTGYANTGELF
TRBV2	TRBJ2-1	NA	ASSTQLRYNEQF
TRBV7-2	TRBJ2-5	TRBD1	ASSQRQGGETQY
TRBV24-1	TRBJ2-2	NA	ATRDSPGELF
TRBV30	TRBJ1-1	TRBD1	AWISHRGRTEAF
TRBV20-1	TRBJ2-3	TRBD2	SARDIPSGGPGTQY
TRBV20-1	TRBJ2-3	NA	SARPGDTQY
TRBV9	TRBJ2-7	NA	ASSVSGPGDEQY
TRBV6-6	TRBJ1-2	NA	ASISEVAPYGYT
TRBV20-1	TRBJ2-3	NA	SAIEGTGTQY
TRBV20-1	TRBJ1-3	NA	SARDDRTGNTIY
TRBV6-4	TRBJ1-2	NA	ASSNSHYGYT
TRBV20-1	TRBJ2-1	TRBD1	SARSAPGQGSNNEQF
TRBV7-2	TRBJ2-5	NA	ASSLNPGRWQETQY
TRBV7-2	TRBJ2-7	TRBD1	ASSFKTGTHEQY
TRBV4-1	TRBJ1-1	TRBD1	ASSRIRDRNTEAF
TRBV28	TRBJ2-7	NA	ASSPRGLRSYEQY
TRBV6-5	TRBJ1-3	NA	ASRAVLGGTIY
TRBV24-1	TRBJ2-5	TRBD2	ATARGGSGSQETQY
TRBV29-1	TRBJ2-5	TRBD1	SAMGQLETQY
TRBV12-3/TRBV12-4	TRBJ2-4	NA	ASRMGAKNIQY
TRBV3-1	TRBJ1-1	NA	ASSRGQNTEAF
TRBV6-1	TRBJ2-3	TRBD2	ASSEALGSGSSDTQY
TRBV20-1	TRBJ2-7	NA	SAQGSGASYEQY
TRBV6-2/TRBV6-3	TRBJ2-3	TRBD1	ASKRSTGRPDTQY
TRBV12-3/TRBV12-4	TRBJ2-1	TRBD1	ASRRSGTGLNRL
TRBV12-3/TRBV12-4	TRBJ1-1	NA	ASSLEGPNTEAF
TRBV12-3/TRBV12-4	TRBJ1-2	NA	ASSQRQGYT
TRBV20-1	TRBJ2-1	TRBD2	SASIPPAGANNEQF
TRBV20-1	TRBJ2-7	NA	SAKPPPQRILYEQY
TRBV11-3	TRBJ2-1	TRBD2	ASSLSRAGEGREQF
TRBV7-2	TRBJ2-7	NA	ASADGSYTIEQY
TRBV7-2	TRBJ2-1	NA	ASSQSSSVGDNEQF
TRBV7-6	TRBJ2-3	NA	ASSLKQSTDTQY